The clone carrying this T cell receptor beta chain has only a few counts. Antigen unknown. This entry comes from a study of T-cell memory formation after mild COVID-19. Study-wide results and limits: Prior to infection, memory already included some responding clones, suggesting cross-reactive memory joined. Contracting clones from day 15 to 85 had balanced CD4/CD8; later expanders favoured CD4+. CD4+ contracting clones were found mainly in CM and EM, and CD8+ ones in EMRA.

With constant-segment primers, 5'RACE yielded cDNA libraries of TCR alpha and TCR beta that carried sample barcodes and UMIs. Via MiXCR, TCRdb re-called the 5' RACE reads, giving one row per CDR3 protein. The data contain 250,000 to 300,000 distinct CDR3 sequences, about 16% of them singletons. J was trimmed by 0 bases and V by 2 bases; bases with no gene match: 7. The CDR3 totals 16 residues. Germline values: CDR1 DFQATT, CDR2 SNEGSKA (reference sequence). The gene calls are TRBV20-1 and TRBJ2-3, with TRBD2 matching over 8 bases. The specimen sequenced was PBMCs or a T cell subset sorted from them (not recorded which). The sequence came from a man aged 18-30 years who had mild COVID-19 (a few samples of this study predate the infection). Cell type and time point are not known. DNA for the CDR3: TGCAGTGCTAGACGACCGGGGGGGATTAGCACAGATACGCAGTATTTT. It translates to CSARRPGGISTDTQYF.